This T cell receptor beta chain is from a study of T cell responses to AZD1222 COVID-19 vaccine. Notes on the study in general: Spike-specific TCR depth and breadth grew after two AZD1222 doses. CD4 TCRs linked to vaccination spanned spike, dominating at 160-218 and 743-854.

Sequencing used immunoSEQ multiplex PCR; TCRdb keeps in-frame clones, though not all of them. The sample includes 100,000 or so clones, about 83% seen only once; the top ten take about 3.3%. In this sample, this clone turned up a few times. No antigen is known for it. Trimming left V 1 base short and J 6 bases short, with 4 bases between. Germline CDR1 reads SGHAT; CDR2 reads FQNNGV. The CDR3 runs 12 residues. The specimen comprised peripheral blood, sampled on day 0 of AZD1222 vaccination. This clonotype was obtained from an adult in good health. V gene TRBV11-2 combines with J gene TRBJ2-1; no definite D call. This CDR3 is CASSLVGNEQFF. CDR3 nucleotides: TGTGCCAGCAGCTTAGTTGGCAATGAGCAGTTCTTC. Together with reference TRBV11-2 and TRBJ2-1, the CDR3 gives the full variable domain: EAGVAQSPRYKIIEKRQSVAFWCNPISGHATLYWYQQILGQGPKLLIQFQNNGVVDDSQLPKDRFSAERLKGVDSTLKIQPAKLEDSAVYLCASSLVGNEQFFGPGTRLTVL.